The 28 T cell receptor beta chains reported below all come from one sample, sequenced in a study of blood T cell repertoires in COVID-19. Here immunoSEQ multiplex PCR was the method, and the copy in TCRdb shows in-frame clones only, minus some. The sample comprises some 400,000 clones, around 87% of which are singletons, and 1.3% rests with the top ten. Sequencing was performed on PBMCs or T cells enriched from blood (not recorded which). Source of these receptors: a man aged 30-40 years who had recovered from COVID-19.

The CDR3 DNA reads TGTGCCTGGAGTGTCGATCTGAGTAATGGCTACACCTTC. Amino acid sequence: CAWSVDLSNGYTF. The chain joins TRBV30 to TRBJ1-2; D not resolved. CDR1 is GTSNPN, CDR2 SVGIG, per germline (reference sequence). The CDR3 length is 13 residues. The V and J ends lost 0 bases and 6 bases respectively, with 11 bases between them.

The chain combines TRBV2 with TRBJ1-1; 11 nucleotides line up with TRBD1. V lost 4 bases and J lost 0; bases outside the gene matches: 13. CDR3 size: 19 residues. Germline V gene lookup returns CDR1 SNHLY and CDR2 FYNNEI. The CDR3 bases are TGTGCCAGCAGTGTTCCCCGGGACAGGGGGAATTTTTTGAACACTGAAGCTTTCTTT. Translating gives CASSVPRDRGNFLNTEAFF.

Worth noting for this clone: This specimen includes other DNA sequences encoding the same CDR3. This CDR3 reads CASSYGAGTYEQYF. The CDR3, as DNA: TGTGCCAGCAGTTACGGGGCTGGCACCTACGAGCAGTACTTC. The chain combines TRBV6-5 with TRBJ2-7; TRBD1 might be the D (5 bases). The length of the CDR3 is 14 residues. Germline CDR1 and CDR2: MNHEY and SVGAGI. The V end was cut by 2 bases, the J end by 2 bases, with 10 bases between.

The gene calls are TRBV19 and TRBJ1-2, with D uncertain. V was shortened by 3 bases and J by 1 base, with 9 bases between the two germline ends. CDR3 length equals 14 residues. The germline gives CDR1 LNHDA, CDR2 SQIVND (reference sequence). CDR3 sequence (DNA): TGTGCCAGTAGTATCCAGACTTTTAACTATGGCTACACCTTC. Residues: CASSIQTFNYGYTF.

The rearrangement links TRBV12-3 or TRBV12-4 to TRBJ1-2; TRBD1 matches 7 bases. The CDR3 is 11 amino acids. V was pared by 9 bases and J by 5 bases, with 3 bases of the junction left unmatched. CDR3 DNA: TGTGCCAGTGAGGGACAGTATGGCTACACCTTC. It yields the protein CASEGQYGYTF.

The chain uses TRBV9 and TRBJ2-2; TRBD2 agrees at 11 bases. J lost 3 bases, V lost 0 bases, and 10 bases had no gene match. Germline CDR1 and CDR2: SGDLS and YYNGEE. The CDR3 spans 19 residues. CDR3 protein: CASSVATPGLADHTGELFF. In DNA, the CDR3 is TGTGCCAGCAGCGTAGCTACCCCGGGACTAGCGGACCACACCGGGGAGCTGTTTTTT.

J is TRBJ2-1 and V is TRBV5-1, with D unresolved. CDR3 size: 14 residues. V lost 4 bases to trimming and J lost 0 bases, with 8 bases between them. The germline CDR1 and CDR2 sequences are SGHRS and YFSETQ. The CDR3 bases are TGCGCCAGCAGCGCCCCGAGCTCCTACAATGAGCAGTTCTTC. The encoded protein is CASSAPSSYNEQFF.

The chain recombines TRBV10-3 with TRBJ1-2; TRBD1 is a possible D gene (5 bases). V lost 2 bases and J 7 bases, leaving 11 bases between the germline ends. Germline V gene sequence: CDR1 ENHRY, CDR2 SYGVKD. The CDR3 length is 13 residues. The CDR3 DNA reads as TGTGCCATCAGTGAGCGGGGGGAAGGTGGCTACACCTTC. Its protein is CAISERGEGGYTF.

The chain carries TRBV9 and TRBJ1-4; weak D call: TRBD1 (5 bases). This CDR3 is 12 amino acids long. Germline V gene lookup returns CDR1 SGDLS and CDR2 YYNGEE. V lost 5 bases and J 7 bases, leaving 9 bases between the germline ends. CDR3 coding DNA: TGTGCCAGCAGGGAAAGGGGTGAAAAACTGTTTTTT. Encoded protein: CASRERGEKLFF.

The sample holds one count of this clone. The gene calls are TRBV6-5 and TRBJ1-2, with TRBD1 matching over 10 bases. This CDR3 is built from 16 residues. V dropped 2 bases and J dropped 2; count of bases not matched to a gene: 5. In germline, CDR1 is MNHEY, CDR2 SVGAGI. Written as DNA, the CDR3 is TGTGCCAGCAGTTACGCTTTGGGACAGGGGAACTATGGCTACACCTTC. It translates to CASSYALGQGNYGYTF.

The rearrangement uses TRBV30 and TRBJ2-7, with D possibly matching TRBD1 (6 bases). The CDR3 extends over 13 amino acids. With 5 bases removed from V and 3 bases from J, the gap between germline ends came to 14 bases. From germline, CDR1 is GTSNPN and CDR2 SVGIG (reference sequence). CDR3 amino acids: CAWESSGDYEQYF. CDR3 DNA: TGTGCCTGGGAAAGTTCAGGGGACTACGAGCAGTACTTC.

As DNA, the CDR3 is TGTGCCAGCAGTTACTACCAGGATCCGAATCAGCCCCAGCATTTT. It yields the protein CASSYYQDPNQPQHF. The V gene is TRBV6-2 or TRBV6-3, the J gene TRBJ1-5; D is unclear. The CDR3 sequence is 15 residues long. The germline V and J ends were trimmed by 1 base and 4 bases, with 11 bases remaining between them. Germline V CDR1 and CDR2: MNHEY, SVGEGT.

The chain is built from TRBV7-3 and TRBJ2-5; maybe TRBD2 (7 bases). CDR1 is SGHTA and CDR2 is FQGTGA in the germline V gene. The CDR3 is 13 amino acids. The ends were cut back, 5 bases at V and 4 bases at J, with 11 bases in the middle. The CDR3 DNA follows: TGTGCCAGCAGCCCTAGGGGGGGAGAGACCCAGTACTTC. This encodes CASSPRGGETQYF.

The V gene is TRBV7-9, the J gene TRBJ1-1; 11 bases agree with TRBD1. V gave up 0 bases and J gave up 4 bases; unmatched junction bases: 1. The CDR3 runs to 15 residues. Germline V gives CDR1 SEHNR, CDR2 FQNEAQ (reference sequence). This CDR3 reads CASSLAGTGGTEAFF. CDR3 coding DNA: TGTGCCAGCAGCTTAGCCGGGACAGGGGGCACTGAAGCTTTCTTT.

DNA of the CDR3: TGTGCCAGCAGCCAATCCGGGACAGGAAACTACGAGCAGTACTTC. This gives the protein CASSQSGTGNYEQYF. The rearrangement links TRBV3-1 (or the pseudogene TRBV3-2) to TRBJ2-7; 8 positions agree with TRBD1. From germline, CDR1 is LGHDT and CDR2 YNNKEL (reference sequence). CDR3 length: 15 amino acids. The V and J ends lost 2 bases and 3 bases, in that order; junction bases with no gene match: 6.

Regarding this clone: Other nucleotide sequences from this sample produce the same CDR3. V gene TRBV12-3 or TRBV12-4 combines with J gene TRBJ1-1; TRBD1 is a possible D gene (6 bases). Trimming took 6 bases from V and 10 from J, leaving 12 bases between them. The CDR3 is 11 residues long. CDR3 coding DNA: TGTGCCAGCAGCCCAGGGGCAAGAGCTTTCTTT. It is translated as CASSPGARAFF.

J is TRBJ2-5 and V is TRBV18, with TRBD2 matching 9 bases. The V and J ends lost 0 bases and 1 base, in that order; junction bases with no gene match: 6. CDR1 KGHSH and CDR2 LQKENI come from the germline V gene. CDR3 length equals 17 residues. The CDR3: CASSPPERGALQETQYF. CDR3 nucleotides: TGTGCCAGCTCACCACCGGAGCGGGGGGCCCTCCAAGAGACCCAGTACTTC.

The chain uses TRBV30 and TRBJ1-4; D possibly corresponds to TRBD1 (5 bases). V shed 7 bases and J shed 8 bases, with 14 bases lying between them. CDR3 length: 12 amino acids. Germline CDR1 GTSNPN, CDR2 SVGIG (reference sequence). The CDR3 sequence is CALGEFGEKLFF. The CDR3 DNA reads TGTGCCTTGGGGGAATTCGGGGAAAAACTGTTTTTT.

V is TRBV7-2 and J is TRBJ2-3; TRBD2 matches at 7 bases. V lost 2 bases, J lost 1 base, and 6 bases stayed unmatched. There are 16 residues in the CDR3. Germline V gene sequence: CDR1 SGHTA, CDR2 FQGNSA. The CDR3 here is CASSLNRGGRTDTQYF. CDR3 DNA: TGTGCCAGCAGCTTAAATCGCGGGGGACGCACAGATACGCAGTATTTT.

V gene TRBV18 combines with J gene TRBJ1-3; D is unresolved. CDR1 and CDR2 from the germline V gene are KGHSH and LQKENI. The V and J ends lost 3 bases and 3 bases respectively, with 15 bases between them. The CDR3 is made up of 16 amino acids. CDR3 sequence: CASSPLRERSGNTIYF. CDR3 in DNA: TGTGCCAGCTCACCGTTGCGGGAACGGAGTGGAAACACCATATATTTT.

The V and J genes are TRBV19 and TRBJ1-5; no firm D call. The CDR3 is made up of 14 amino acids. CDR1 is LNHDA and CDR2 is SQIVND in the germline V gene (reference sequence). Between the trimmed V and J ends, which lost 5 bases and 9 bases, there was a span of 17 bases. The chain's CDR3 is CASSDTGGRAPQHF. As DNA, the CDR3 is TGTGCCAGTAGTGACACCGGTGGAAGAGCGCCCCAGCATTTT.

The chain links TRBV19 to TRBJ2-5; no clear D. Germline V gene lookup returns CDR1 LNHDA and CDR2 SQIVND (reference sequence). Between the trimmed V and J ends, which lost 4 bases and 4 bases, there was a span of 13 bases. This CDR3 contains 14 residues. CDR3 sequence reads: CASSRRTYRETQYF. Here the CDR3 DNA reads TGTGCCAGTAGTAGGAGAACCTACCGAGAGACCCAGTACTTC. Full variable domain (missing parts from reference TRBV19 and TRBJ2-5): DGGITQSPKYLFRKEGQNVTLSCEQNLNHDAMYWYRQDPGQGLRLIYYSQIVNDFQKGDIAEGYSVSREKKESFPLTVTSAQKNPTAFYLCASSRRTYRETQYFGPGTRLLVL.

The chain links TRBV30 to TRBJ1-6; the D is unclear. The CDR3 is 13 amino acids. The V end lost 0 bases, the J end lost 10 bases, and 10 bases lay between the germline ends. Per the germline V gene, CDR1 is GTSNPN and CDR2 is SVGIG (reference sequence). The CDR3 spells CAWSVQHRSPLHF. The CDR3 DNA reads TGTGCCTGGAGTGTACAACACCGCTCACCCCTCCACTTT.

J is TRBJ1-2 and V is TRBV6-1; D unclear. The germline V and J ends were trimmed by 1 base and 11 bases, with 11 bases remaining between them. Germline assignment: CDR1 MNHNS and CDR2 SASEGT. The CDR3 covers 12 residues. The CDR3 loop reads CASSEVVFGYTF. The CDR3 DNA reads TGTGCCAGCAGTGAAGTAGTCTTCGGGTACACCTTC.

This clone turned up a few times. V gene TRBV9 combines with J gene TRBJ2-1; tentatively, D is TRBD2 (7 bases). The CDR3 length is 15 residues. CDR1 and CDR2 from the germline V gene are SGDLS and YYNGEE. V was shortened by 2 bases and J by 3 bases, with 12 bases between the two germline ends. The chain's CDR3 is CASSVGGALYNEQFF. As DNA, the CDR3 is TGTGCCAGCAGCGTTGGGGGGGCCCTCTACAATGAGCAGTTCTTC.

Details on this clone: The sample has other DNA sequences that encode this CDR3 too. The chain is built from TRBV5-1 and TRBJ1-4; D unclear. CDR3 length: 16 amino acids. V was clipped by 0 bases and J by 0 bases, with 9 bases between them. The germline V gene has CDR1 SGHRS and CDR2 YFSETQ. CDR3: CASSLDGPATNEKLFF. The CDR3 DNA sequence: TGCGCCAGCAGCTTGGATGGGCCGGCAACTAATGAAAAACTGTTTTTT.

The V call is TRBV5-1, the J call TRBJ2-1, with D perhaps TRBD2 (5 bases). V was trimmed by 0 bases and J by 3 bases, leaving 10 bases between them. CDR1 SGHRS and CDR2 YFSETQ come from the germline V gene. The CDR3 totals 15 residues. CDR3 protein: CASSLAPTNYNEQFF. In DNA form, the CDR3 reads TGCGCCAGCAGCTTGGCCCCGACTAACTACAATGAGCAGTTCTTC.

The sample holds one count of this clone. The chain couples TRBV7-9 to TRBJ2-2; no definite D call. Germline CDR1 is SEHNR and CDR2 is FQNEAQ (reference sequence). Trimming took off 2 bases at V and 1 base at J, with 5 bases between the two ends. This CDR3 comprises 14 residues. The CDR3 DNA is TGTGCCAGCAGCTTATCAGAGAACACCGGGGAGCTGTTTTTT. Amino acid sequence: CASSLSENTGELFF.